What follows describes a single TCR beta chain. This entry comes from a study of blood T cell repertoires in COVID-19. Turning to the study itself: Samples representing acute and convalescent COVID-19 were sourced from the United States, Italy and Spain. Sources were T cells, B-cell-depleted T cells, or PBMCs; the material itself was cDNA or gDNA.

Per the authors' pipeline: How many nucleated cells were present was estimated from reference gene primer amplification. This table comes from immunoSEQ multiplex PCR, and its TCRdb copy is limited to in-frame clones, with some not included. V and J calls and clone size are those listed in that table; D and trimming were worked out from the DNA. The sample contains some 23,000 clones, approximately 90% of which appear only once. Sequenced material: peripheral blood. This receptor was identified in a human donor with active COVID-19. The donor label of this sample is uncertain.

CDR3 nucleotide sequence: TGTGCCAGCAGCCAAGGGGTGGGCGCTGTAAATGAAAAACTGTTTTTT. This gives the protein CASSQGVGAVNEKLFF. The chain employs TRBV4-2 and TRBJ1-4; D not certain. Deletions cut 1 base from V and 5 bases from J, with 14 bases between. The germline V gene has CDR1 LGHNA and CDR2 YNFKEQ. This CDR3 region has 16 residues.